This is a list of T cell receptor beta chains from one sample in a study of cytomegalovirus exposure and HLA in healthy donors. Here immunoSEQ multiplex PCR was the method, and the copy in TCRdb shows in-frame clones only, minus some. Among 210,000 or so clones listed, around nine tenths were seen once. The source material was PBMCs. Receptor source: a woman younger than 35 in good health and CMV-seronegative. CDR3s leave out the opening cysteine and the closing phenylalanine or tryptophan. D genes are given only for firm matches.

CDR3 length	D gene	J gene	V gene	CDR3 protein
15	TRBD1	TRBJ2-1	TRBV10-3	AISESGTRTGENEQF
10	.	TRBJ1-2	TRBV19	AIQGPNYGYT
11	.	TRBJ2-7	TRBV28	ASSSPQATEQY
12	.	TRBJ1-1	TRBV4-1	ASSQVSGETEAF
14	.	TRBJ2-7	TRBV27	ASRSSVRHGAYEQY
11	.	TRBJ2-3	TRBV9	ASSAGGGKEEY
13	TRBD1	TRBJ2-1	TRBV30	AWSVYGTGYNEQF
14	.	TRBJ2-5	TRBV11-2	ASSQPLLAVGETQY
12	.	TRBJ1-2	TRBV6-1	ASSEQWLNYGYT
10	.	TRBJ2-7	TRBV2	ASRGVPYEQY
14	TRBD1	TRBJ2-3	TRBV28	ASSLSGQGTTDTQY
13	.	TRBJ1-2	TRBV28	ASSPATGEYYGYT
12	TRBD1	TRBJ1-5	TRBV30	AWLSGGPNQPQH
11	.	TRBJ1-1	TRBV28	ASSLTGNTEAF
14	TRBD2	TRBJ2-7	TRBV10-1	ASSDGGLAETYEQY
13	.	TRBJ1-3	TRBV6-5	ASRDSPYSGNTIY